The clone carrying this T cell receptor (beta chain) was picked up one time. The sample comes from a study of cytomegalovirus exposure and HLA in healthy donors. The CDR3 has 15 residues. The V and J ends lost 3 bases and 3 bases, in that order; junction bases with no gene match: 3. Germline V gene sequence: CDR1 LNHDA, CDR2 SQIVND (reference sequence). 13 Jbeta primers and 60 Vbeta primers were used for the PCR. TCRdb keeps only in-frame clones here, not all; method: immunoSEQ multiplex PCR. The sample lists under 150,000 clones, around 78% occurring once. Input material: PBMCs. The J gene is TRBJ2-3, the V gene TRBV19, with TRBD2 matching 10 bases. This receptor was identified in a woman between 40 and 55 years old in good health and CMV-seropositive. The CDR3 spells CASSILTSGTDTQYF. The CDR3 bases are TGTGCCAGTAGTATCCTGACTAGCGGGACAGATACGCAGTATTTT.